The 23 T cell receptor beta chains listed next were all sequenced from one sample in a study of blood T cell repertoires in COVID-19 (TCRdb year 2020). Libraries were prepared through the immunoSEQ multiplex PCR assay. TCRdb took this table from immuneACCESS and kept in-frame rearrangements with V and J called. Such tables lack part of the clones; where checked against another copy, unresolved V genes explain under half of the gap, and the rest is unexplained. The sample data list 300,000 or so clones, and 80% to 90% of these were observed just once. 3.7% of the sample is in the top ten clones. Source material: peripheral blood. These receptors were obtained from a woman between 35 and 50 years old with acute or convalescent COVID-19.

V is TRBV7-9 and J is TRBJ1-1; 7 nucleotides agree with TRBD1. Germline V CDR1 and CDR2: SEHNR, FQNEAQ (reference sequence). The CDR3 contains 15 residues. Unmatched junction bases numbered 11, after V lost 4 bases and J lost 6 bases. The CDR3 DNA is TGTGCCAGCAGCTCGGCGAGACAGGGTTGGTCTGAAGCTTTCTTT. Its translation is CASSSARQGWSEAFF.

This clone was observed a single time. The genes are TRBV4-2 and TRBJ2-3; 10 nucleotides line up with TRBD2. Germline V gene lookup returns CDR1 LGHNA and CDR2 YNFKEQ. CDR3 length: 16 residues. Losses at the gene ends were 4 bases for V and 6 bases for J; bases not matched to a gene: 10. This chain's CDR3 is CASSRLQAGGQDTQYF. Written as DNA, the CDR3 is TGTGCCAGCAGCCGCCTGCAAGCGGGGGGGCAGGATACGCAGTATTTT.

This clone was found a few times. This chain connects TRBV7-9 to TRBJ1-2; 9 nucleotides match TRBD1. V was clipped by 4 bases and J by 8 bases; unmatched bases: 8. CDR1 and CDR2 (germline): SEHNR, FQNEAQ (reference sequence). The CDR3 is 14 amino acids. CDR3 region: CASSSDTGGRGYTF. CDR3 nucleotides: TGTGCCAGCAGCTCCGATACAGGGGGCAGGGGCTACACCTTC. Supplemented by reference TRBV7-9 and TRBJ1-2, the full variable domain reads DTGVSQNPRHKITKRGQNVTFRCDPISEHNRLYWYRQTLGQGPEFLTYFQNEAQLEKSRLLSDRFSAERPKGSFSTLEIQRTEQGDSAMYLCASSSDTGGRGYTFGSGTRLTVV.

The rearrangement links TRBV11-2 to TRBJ1-1; 9 nucleotides align to TRBD1. Germline CDR1 is SGHAT and CDR2 is FQNNGV. The CDR3 consists of 14 residues. The V gene end was trimmed by 3 bases and the J gene end by 2 bases; junction bases not matched to a gene: 1. The CDR3 DNA sequence: TGTGCCAGCAGCTTGACAGGGGGAAACACTGAAGCTTTCTTT. Translating gives CASSLTGGNTEAFF.

The chain combines TRBV5-1 with TRBJ1-2; D is undetermined. The CDR3 extends over 15 amino acids. V dropped 0 bases and J dropped 2 bases, with 11 bases sitting between them. Per the germline V gene, CDR1 is SGHRS and CDR2 is YFSETQ. The CDR3 DNA reads TGCGCCAGCAGCTTGGGAGGAGGTCCGAACTATGGCTACACCTTC. As protein: CASSLGGGPNYGYTF.

This rearrangement joins TRBV4-1 to TRBJ2-3; 10 bases line up with TRBD1. V lost 4 bases, J lost 3 bases, and 1 base stayed unmatched. Germline V gene data show CDR1 as MGHRA and CDR2 as YSYEKL. CDR3 length equals 14 residues. The CDR3 loop is CASSRDRGTDTQYF. In DNA, the CDR3 is TGCGCCAGCAGCCGGGACAGGGGAACAGATACGCAGTATTTT.

The chain links TRBV18 to TRBJ2-1; possibly TRBD2 for D (5 bases). Trimming stripped 6 bases from V and 4 bases from J, with 16 bases between. The CDR3 has 15 amino acids. Germline loops: CDR1 KGHSH, CDR2 LQKENI. The CDR3: CASSTRSSHYNEQFF. The CDR3 bases are TGTGCCAGCTCCACTAGGTCTTCCCATTACAATGAGCAGTTCTTC.

The CDR3 here is CASSQGGRGTQYF. DNA of the CDR3: TGTGCCAGCAGCCAAGGTGGGAGGGGGACCCAGTACTTC. The V call is TRBV3-1 (or the pseudogene TRBV3-2), the J call TRBJ2-5, with 7 bases that match TRBD2. The CDR3 contains 13 residues. Per the germline V gene, CDR1 is LGHDT and CDR2 is YNNKEL (reference sequence). The V segment lost 1 base and the J segment 7 bases; nucleotides outside the gene matches: 3.

This chain connects TRBV6-1 to TRBJ2-3; 7 bases map to TRBD2. The CDR3 spans 16 residues. V shed 3 bases, J shed 5 bases, and the junction held 11 bases outside the gene matches. The germline CDR1 and CDR2 sequences are MNHNS and SASEGT. The CDR3 DNA reads as TGTGCCAGCAGTGACGGCAGGACTAGGCAAATAGATACGCAGTATTTT. Its protein is CASSDGRTRQIDTQYF.

J is TRBJ1-5 and V is TRBV7-8; the D is unclear. From germline, CDR1 is SGHVS and CDR2 FQNEAQ. This CDR3 spans 13 amino acids. V was trimmed by 1 base and J by 6 bases, leaving 7 bases between them. CDR3 protein: CASSLEAGQPQHF. Written as DNA, the CDR3 is TGTGCCAGCAGCTTAGAAGCGGGTCAGCCCCAGCATTTT.

The rearrangement links TRBV2 to TRBJ2-5, with D perhaps matching TRBD2 (6 bases). Germline values: CDR1 SNHLY, CDR2 FYNNEI. The ends were cut back, 8 bases at V and 7 bases at J, with 11 bases in the middle. The CDR3 spans 11 residues. The CDR3 region is CASASEGTQYF. The CDR3 DNA follows: TGTGCCAGCGCTAGCGAGGGGACCCAGTACTTC.

The chain recombines TRBV5-6 with TRBJ2-5, with 7 bases aligning to TRBD2. Germline CDR1 SGHDT, CDR2 YYEEEE. Trimming cost V 2 bases and J 1 base; bases outside gene matches: 5. The length of the CDR3 is 15 residues. The CDR3 spells CASSLSPSGQETQYF. CDR3 in DNA: TGTGCCAGCAGCTTAAGTCCTAGCGGCCAAGAGACCCAGTACTTC.

The sample holds one count of this clone. The chain couples TRBV6-5 to TRBJ2-3; D remains ambiguous. From germline, CDR1 is MNHEY and CDR2 SVGAGI. This CDR3 is 13 amino acids long. Trimming took 3 bases from V and 0 from J, leaving 4 bases between them. CDR3 DNA: TGTGCCAGCAGTTATTCTAGCACAGATACGCAGTATTTT. It translates to CASSYSSTDTQYF.

This rearrangement joins TRBV4-2 to TRBJ1-6, with D unresolved. CDR1 and CDR2 from the germline V gene are LGHNA and YNFKEQ. This CDR3 contains 14 residues. The ends were cut back, 2 bases at V and 8 bases at J, with 10 bases in the middle. CDR3 DNA sequence: TGTGCCAGCAGCCAACGTGGTGAGGATTCACCCCTCCACTTT. This codes for CASSQRGEDSPLHF.

This clone was observed a single time. The chain is built from TRBV19 and TRBJ1-4; TRBD1 might be the D (6 bases). This CDR3 contains 16 residues. The germline V and J ends were trimmed by 5 bases and 6 bases, with 19 bases remaining between them. CDR1 and CDR2 (germline): LNHDA, SQIVND (reference sequence). CDR3 protein: CASSRYSRGGDEKLFF. In DNA, the CDR3 is TGTGCCAGTAGTCGCTACAGCAGGGGCGGCGATGAAAAACTGTTTTTT.

The chain employs TRBV7-9 and TRBJ1-3; D is possibly TRBD1 (6 bases). Trimming took off 7 bases at V and 4 bases at J, with 11 bases between the two ends. Germline V gene sequence: CDR1 SEHNR, CDR2 FQNEAQ (reference sequence). The CDR3 is 13 residues long. The CDR3 spells CASTLGQGNTIYF. The CDR3 DNA reads TGTGCCAGCACCCTCGGACAGGGAAACACCATATATTTT.

The chain couples TRBV5-1 to TRBJ1-2; 10 nucleotides line up with TRBD1. Per the germline V gene, CDR1 is SGHRS and CDR2 is YFSETQ. The CDR3 covers 17 residues. V lost 0 bases to trimming and J lost 6 bases; unmatched junction nucleotides: 11. CDR3 DNA: TGCGCCAGCAGCTTGGCCGGGACAGGGGCTCCTTGGGATGGCTACACCTTC. Its protein product is CASSLAGTGAPWDGYTF.

The V gene is TRBV19, the J gene TRBJ1-1, with 9 bases matching TRBD1. V was clipped by 5 bases and J by 3 bases; unmatched bases: 22. The germline V gene encodes CDR1 LNHDA and CDR2 SQIVND (reference sequence). The CDR3 has 20 amino acids. The CDR3 sequence: CASSGPLIPGTGMRHTEAFF. CDR3 coding DNA: TGTGCCAGTAGTGGACCCCTTATTCCCGGGACAGGGATGAGACACACTGAAGCTTTCTTT. Using reference TRBV19 and TRBJ1-1 for the parts outside the CDR3, the full variable domain is DGGITQSPKYLFRKEGQNVTLSCEQNLNHDAMYWYRQDPGQGLRLIYYSQIVNDFQKGDIAEGYSVSREKKESFPLTVTSAQKNPTAFYLCASSGPLIPGTGMRHTEAFFGQGTRLTVV.

The V gene is TRBV30, the J gene TRBJ1-1; D is unresolved. The V end was cut by 0 bases, the J end by 4 bases, with 12 bases between. The CDR3 runs 14 residues. Germline values: CDR1 GTSNPN, CDR2 SVGIG (reference sequence). CDR3 sequence (DNA): TGTGCCTGGAGTGTTGGAAGAGGGAGCACTGAAGCTTTCTTT. This sequence encodes CAWSVGRGSTEAFF. Variable domain in full (rest from reference TRBV30 and TRBJ1-1): SQTIHQWPATLVQPVGSPLSLECTVEGTSNPNLYWYRQAAGRGLQLLFYSVGIGQISSEVPQNLSASRPQDRQFILSSKKLLLSDSGFYLCAWSVGRGSTEAFFGQGTRLTVV.

The chain combines TRBV5-4 with TRBJ1-4, with TRBD1 matching 7 bases. The CDR3 is 13 residues long. Germline V gene sequence: CDR1 SGHNT, CDR2 YYREEE (reference sequence). With V trimmed by 5 bases and J by 7 bases, 5 bases remained unmatched. Here the CDR3 DNA reads TGTGCCAGCAGTCAGACAGGGCGTGAAAAACTGTTTTTT. Translated: CASSQTGREKLFF.

The chain uses TRBV5-1 and TRBJ1-2; no firm D call. Trimming pared 4 bases from V and 8 bases from J, leaving 18 bases between. CDR3 length: 14 residues. Germline CDR1 reads SGHRS; CDR2 reads YFSETQ. CDR3 nucleotide sequence: TGCGCCAGCAGCCTCTATAATACATTGGAGGGCTACACCTTC. Amino acids: CASSLYNTLEGYTF.

V usage is TRBV30 and J usage is TRBJ1-6; 8 nucleotides match TRBD1. In germline, CDR1 is GTSNPN, CDR2 SVGIG (reference sequence). There are 14 residues in the CDR3. V lost 0 bases, J lost 9 bases, and 4 bases stayed unmatched. The CDR3 sequence is CAWSVQGASSPLHF. CDR3 DNA: TGTGCCTGGAGTGTCCAGGGGGCGAGTTCACCCCTCCACTTT.

The genes are TRBV3-1 (or the pseudogene TRBV3-2) and TRBJ2-6, with TRBD1 identical over 7 bases. Germline loops: CDR1 LGHDT, CDR2 YNNKEL (reference sequence). V shed 6 bases, J shed 0 bases, and the junction held 11 bases outside the gene matches. CDR3 length equals 18 residues. This chain's CDR3 is CASRRFRGKSSGANVLTF. CDR3 DNA: TGTGCCAGCAGGAGATTCAGGGGGAAGAGCTCTGGGGCCAACGTCCTGACTTTC.